The 17 T cell receptor beta chains given below trace back to one sample, sequenced in a study of blood T cells in healthy people across ages (dated by TCRdb to 2013 to 2016). Libraries were prepared through 5' RACE. The second PCR ran for about 7 to 11 cycles and used a J-beta primer mix along with a sample-barcoded 5' primer. TCRdb itself trimmed the public reads at Q25 with fastp, ran MiXCR and retained productive beta chains. When rows share a CDR3 protein, they turn into one entry using the most common DNA and genes. In all, the sample holds approximately 1,700,000 distinct CDR3 sequences, and about two fifths of those were seen once. Clones ranked in the top ten supply 20% to 25% of the sample. Sequencing was performed on blood. The receptors stem from a human donor in good health.

As to this clonotype: One end of the junction fails to match germline, which may point to a read error. The genes are TRBV20-1 and TRBJ1-2, with TRBD1 identical over 8 bases. CDR3 length equals 15 residues. CDR1 DFQATT and CDR2 SNEGSKA come from the germline V gene (reference sequence). The CDR3 here is CSARDPQGAMRGCTF. The CDR3 DNA follows: TGCAGTGCTAGAGATCCCCAGGGGGCAATGAGGGGCTGCACCTTC.

This chain uses TRBV6-5 with TRBJ1-6; maybe TRBD1 (6 bases). This CDR3 is built from 16 residues. CDR1 MNHEY and CDR2 SVGAGI come from the germline V gene. The V gene lost 6 bases and the J gene lost 5 bases, with 17 bases spanning the gap. The DNA of the CDR3 is TGTGCCAGCAGCATGGACCGGACAGTTCATAATTCACCCCTCCACTTT. Amino acid sequence: CASSMDRTVHNSPLHF.

In its sample, this clonotype was seen many times. The chain links TRBV20-1 to TRBJ2-1, with 11 positions matching TRBD2. Unmatched junction bases numbered 8, after V lost 3 bases and J lost 7 bases. The CDR3 runs to 15 residues. Per the germline V gene, CDR1 is DFQATT and CDR2 is SNEGSKA (reference sequence). For the CDR3, the DNA is TGCAGTGCTAGGAGGAGGTGGACTAGCGGGAATGAGCAGTTCTTC. Translation: CSARRRWTSGNEQFF.

The genes are TRBV9 and TRBJ2-7; D ambiguous. The last part of the DNA fits TRBJ2-5 better; the J call may be wrong. The length of the CDR3 is 14 residues. In germline, CDR1 is SGDLS, CDR2 YYNGEE. The CDR3 DNA reads TGTGCCAGCAGCGTATACGACGGCCGGGAGACCCAGTACTTC. Amino acid sequence: CASSVYDGRETQYF.

A few counts support this clonotype. The J gene is TRBJ2-7, the V gene TRBV7-8, with 9 bases lining up with TRBD1. The CDR3 covers 16 residues. V was clipped by 2 bases and J by 6 bases; unmatched bases: 11. Per germline, CDR1 SGHVS and CDR2 FQNEAQ. CDR3 in amino acids: CASSLTNRGQLGEQYF. In nucleotides, the CDR3 is TGTGCCAGCAGCTTAACTAACAGGGGGCAACTGGGCGAGCAGTACTTC.

This clonotype appeared a few times. The chain joins TRBV4-2 to TRBJ2-7, with 8 positions matching TRBD1. Germline V gene lookup returns CDR1 LGHNA and CDR2 YNFKEQ. The V segment lost 1 base and the J segment 0 bases; nucleotides outside the gene matches: 2. There are 15 residues in the CDR3. Written as DNA, the CDR3 is TGTGCCAGCAGCCAAGGGACAGGGAACTCCTACGAGCAGTACTTC. Its protein is CASSQGTGNSYEQYF.

The chain joins TRBV28 to TRBJ1-2, with 8 nucleotides matching TRBD1. Germline assignment: CDR1 MDHEN and CDR2 SYDVKM. CDR3 size: 13 residues. V dropped 4 bases and J dropped 8; count of bases not matched to a gene: 6. The CDR3 sequence: CASSSTDRVGYTF. Written as DNA, the CDR3 is TGTGCCAGCAGTTCGACGGACAGGGTCGGCTACACCTTC.

This clonotype occurred once. The chain couples TRBV9 to TRBJ2-5; either TRBD1 or TRBD2 may supply D (5 bases each). Trimming took off 3 bases at V and 7 bases at J, with 13 bases between the two ends. Germline CDR1 and CDR2: SGDLS and YYNGEE. The CDR3 totals 13 residues. The CDR3 DNA is TGTGCCAGCAGCGCCCGGGACCCCGGGACCCAGTACTTC. It is translated as CASSARDPGTQYF. Using reference TRBV9 and TRBJ2-5 for the parts outside the CDR3, the full variable domain is DSGVTQTPKHLITATGQRVTLRCSPRSGDLSVYWYQQSLDQGLQFLIQYYNGEERAKGNILERFSAQQFPDLHSELNLSSLELGDSALYFCASSARDPGTQYFGPGTRLLVL.

V usage is TRBV18 and J usage is TRBJ1-2; TRBD1 is a possible D gene (5 bases). The CDR3 is 16 amino acids. With 0 bases removed from V and 5 bases from J, the gap between germline ends came to 16 bases. In germline, CDR1 is KGHSH, CDR2 LQKENI. For the CDR3, the DNA is TGTGCCAGCTCACCACCGCCAGCAGGGATTACTTATGGCTACACCTTC. This codes for CASSPPPAGITYGYTF.

This chain joins TRBV5-1 and TRBJ2-7; either TRBD1 or TRBD2 may supply D (6 bases each). Trimming removed 3 bases from V and 6 bases from J, with 25 bases in between. CDR3 length equals 17 residues. Germline lookup yields CDR1 SGHRS and CDR2 YFSETQ. The CDR3 here is CASSSHPWETGGGEQYF. CDR3 sequence (DNA): TGCGCCAGCAGCTCCCACCCGTGGGAGACAGGAGGGGGCGAGCAGTACTTC.

This chain connects TRBV7-3 to TRBJ2-3, with 8 bases fitting TRBD2. Germline trimming cut 5 bases from V and 2 bases from J; bases unmatched to any gene: 9. Germline loops: CDR1 SGHTA, CDR2 FQGTGA. The CDR3 is 16 residues long. CDR3 in DNA: TGTGCCAGCAGCCAAACCGCGGGGGGCACCACAGATACGCAGTATTTT. It encodes CASSQTAGGTTDTQYF.

The V call is TRBV7-2, the J call TRBJ1-2; D is unclear. CDR1 and CDR2 (germline): SGHTA, FQGNSA. This CDR3 comprises 14 residues. V was trimmed by 4 bases and J by 4 bases, leaving 13 bases between them. The CDR3 loop is CASSSGVGSYGYTF. CDR3 nucleotide sequence: TGTGCCAGCAGCTCCGGTGTTGGGTCCTATGGCTACACCTTC.

As concerns this clonotype: Germline and junction disagree at one end, which may indicate a read error. The chain links TRBV6-5 to TRBJ2-5, with 8 bases fitting TRBD1. Germline assignment: CDR1 MNHEY and CDR2 SVGAGI. This CDR3 has 15 residues. The CDR3, as DNA: TGTGCCAGCAGTTACGGCGGACAGGGACAAGAGACCCGGTACTTC. Amino acid sequence: CASSYGGQGQETRYF.

This chain connects TRBV5-1 to TRBJ1-4; no reliable D call. Trimming left V 4 bases short and J 8 bases short, with 15 bases between. CDR1 SGHRS and CDR2 YFSETQ come from the germline V gene. The CDR3 is 14 residues long. Here the CDR3 reads CASSNEGITEKLFF. CDR3 DNA: TGCGCCAGCAGCAACGAAGGGATTACGGAAAAACTGTTTTTT.

V gene TRBV6-2 or TRBV6-3 combines with J gene TRBJ2-5; maybe TRBD1 (6 bases). This CDR3 has 16 residues. Germline CDR1 is MNHEY and CDR2 is SVGEGT. V dropped 4 bases and J dropped 3 bases, with 18 bases sitting between them. The CDR3 DNA follows: TGTGCCAGCAGTTCGGACAGTTCTCCTTGGGAAGAGACCCAGTACTTC. It codes for CASSSDSSPWEETQYF.

The J gene is TRBJ2-2, the V gene TRBV4-1; TRBD1 aligns across 8 bases. The CDR3 runs to 15 residues. From germline, CDR1 is MGHRA and CDR2 YSYEKL. Trimming at V came to 2 bases and at J to 7 bases, leaving 6 bases not matched to a gene. The CDR3 loop is CASSQWTGTGGELFF. DNA of the CDR3: TGCGCCAGCAGCCAATGGACAGGGACTGGCGGGGAGCTGTTTTTT.

The chain carries TRBV5-1 and TRBJ1-1; 7 bases agree with TRBD1. Germline V gene sequence: CDR1 SGHRS, CDR2 YFSETQ. V trimming: 4 bases; J trimming: 6 bases; junction bases outside the gene matches: 9. The CDR3 length is 14 residues. This CDR3 reads CASSAKTGSAEAFF. The CDR3 DNA reads as TGCGCCAGCAGCGCCAAGACAGGGAGCGCTGAAGCTTTCTTT.